This T cell receptor beta chain comes out of a study of prognosis after radiotherapy for stage I lung cancer. The overall study: Newly diagnosed primary stage I lung tumors were found in some 13 patients, while oligometastatic NSCLC after surgical resection of the primary tumor was found in about 5. There were a handful of patients who developed distant metastases (median roughly seven months) after radiotherapy, while around 16 showed no significant progression. Regarding the study as a whole: Unique TCR clone counts went down once patients had stereotactic body radiation therapy, median about 9,200 versus 6,500.

The V end lost 9 bases, the J end lost 2 bases, and 17 bases lay between the germline ends. The CDR3 runs to 14 residues. The authors amplified TCR beta CDR3 from genomic DNA using two-round multiplex PCR. First-round PCR amplification was performed with primers specific to each TRBV and TRBJ gene. A single record per CDR3 protein comes from TCRdb applying MiXCR to the multiplex PCR reads. The table has 15,000 or so distinct CDR3 sequences, less than 40% seen once. Comments on this clonotype: Its antigen is not known.

The sample here was PBMCs, taken before or after stereotactic body radiation therapy (not recorded which). This chain links TRBV12-3 or TRBV12-4 with TRBJ2-7; weak D call: TRBD2 (6 bases). The sequence came from a donor aged 50 or older with non-small cell lung cancer. The CDR3 sequence is CASQSGFDTYEQYF. Written as DNA, the CDR3 is TGTGCCAGTCAAAGCGGGTTTGATACCTACGAGCAGTACTTC.